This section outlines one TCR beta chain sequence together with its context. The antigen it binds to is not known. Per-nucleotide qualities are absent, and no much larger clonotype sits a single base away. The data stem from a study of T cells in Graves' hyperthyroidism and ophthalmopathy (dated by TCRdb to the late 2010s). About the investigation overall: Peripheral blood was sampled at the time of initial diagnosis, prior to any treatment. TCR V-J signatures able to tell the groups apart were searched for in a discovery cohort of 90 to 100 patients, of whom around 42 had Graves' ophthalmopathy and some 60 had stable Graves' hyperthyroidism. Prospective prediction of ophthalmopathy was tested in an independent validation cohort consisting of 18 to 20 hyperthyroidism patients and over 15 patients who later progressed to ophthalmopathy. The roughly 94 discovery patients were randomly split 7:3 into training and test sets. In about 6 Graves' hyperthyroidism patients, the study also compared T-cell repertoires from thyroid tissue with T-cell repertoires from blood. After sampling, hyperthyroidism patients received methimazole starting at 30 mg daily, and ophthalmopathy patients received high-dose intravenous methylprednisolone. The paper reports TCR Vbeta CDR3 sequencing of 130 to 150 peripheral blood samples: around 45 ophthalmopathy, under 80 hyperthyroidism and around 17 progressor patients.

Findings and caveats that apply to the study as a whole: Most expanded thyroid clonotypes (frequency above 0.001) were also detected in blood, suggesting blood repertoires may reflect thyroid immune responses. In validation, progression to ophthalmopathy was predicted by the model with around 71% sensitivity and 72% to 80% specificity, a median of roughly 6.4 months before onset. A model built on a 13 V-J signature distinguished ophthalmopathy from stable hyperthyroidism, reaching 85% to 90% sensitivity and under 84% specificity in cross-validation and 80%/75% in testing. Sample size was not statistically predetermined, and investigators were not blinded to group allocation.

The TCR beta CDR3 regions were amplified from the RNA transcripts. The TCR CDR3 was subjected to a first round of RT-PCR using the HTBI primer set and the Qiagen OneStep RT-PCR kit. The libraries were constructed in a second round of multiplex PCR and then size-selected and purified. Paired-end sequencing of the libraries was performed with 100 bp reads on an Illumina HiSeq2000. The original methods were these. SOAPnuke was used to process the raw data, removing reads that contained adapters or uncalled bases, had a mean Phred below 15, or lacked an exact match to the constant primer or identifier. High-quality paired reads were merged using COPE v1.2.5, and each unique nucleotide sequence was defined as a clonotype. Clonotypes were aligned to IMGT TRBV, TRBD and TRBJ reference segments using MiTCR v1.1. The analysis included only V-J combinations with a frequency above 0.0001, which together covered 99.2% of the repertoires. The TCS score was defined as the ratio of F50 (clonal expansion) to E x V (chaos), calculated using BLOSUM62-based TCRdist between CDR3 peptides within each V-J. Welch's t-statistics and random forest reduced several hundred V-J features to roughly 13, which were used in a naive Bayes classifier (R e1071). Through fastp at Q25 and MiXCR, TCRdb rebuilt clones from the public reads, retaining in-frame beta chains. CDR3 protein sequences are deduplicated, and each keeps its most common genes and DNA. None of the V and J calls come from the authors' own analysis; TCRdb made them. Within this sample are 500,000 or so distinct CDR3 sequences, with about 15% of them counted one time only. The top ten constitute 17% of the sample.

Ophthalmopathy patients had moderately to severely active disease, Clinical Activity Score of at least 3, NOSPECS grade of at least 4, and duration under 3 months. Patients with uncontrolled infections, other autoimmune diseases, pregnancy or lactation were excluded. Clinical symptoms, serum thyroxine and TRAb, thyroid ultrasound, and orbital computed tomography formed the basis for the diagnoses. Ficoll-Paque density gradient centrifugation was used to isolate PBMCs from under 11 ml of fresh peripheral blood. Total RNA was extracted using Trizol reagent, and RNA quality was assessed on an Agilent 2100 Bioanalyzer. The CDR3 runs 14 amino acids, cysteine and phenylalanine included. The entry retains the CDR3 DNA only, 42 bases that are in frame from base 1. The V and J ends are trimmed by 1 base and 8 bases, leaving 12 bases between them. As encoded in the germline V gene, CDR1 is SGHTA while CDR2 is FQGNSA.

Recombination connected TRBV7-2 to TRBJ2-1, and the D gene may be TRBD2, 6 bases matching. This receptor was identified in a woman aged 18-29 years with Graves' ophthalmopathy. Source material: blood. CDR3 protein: CASSLVRERDEQFF. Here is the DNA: TGTGCCAGCAGCTTAGTTCGGGAGCGGGATGAGCAGTTCTTC.